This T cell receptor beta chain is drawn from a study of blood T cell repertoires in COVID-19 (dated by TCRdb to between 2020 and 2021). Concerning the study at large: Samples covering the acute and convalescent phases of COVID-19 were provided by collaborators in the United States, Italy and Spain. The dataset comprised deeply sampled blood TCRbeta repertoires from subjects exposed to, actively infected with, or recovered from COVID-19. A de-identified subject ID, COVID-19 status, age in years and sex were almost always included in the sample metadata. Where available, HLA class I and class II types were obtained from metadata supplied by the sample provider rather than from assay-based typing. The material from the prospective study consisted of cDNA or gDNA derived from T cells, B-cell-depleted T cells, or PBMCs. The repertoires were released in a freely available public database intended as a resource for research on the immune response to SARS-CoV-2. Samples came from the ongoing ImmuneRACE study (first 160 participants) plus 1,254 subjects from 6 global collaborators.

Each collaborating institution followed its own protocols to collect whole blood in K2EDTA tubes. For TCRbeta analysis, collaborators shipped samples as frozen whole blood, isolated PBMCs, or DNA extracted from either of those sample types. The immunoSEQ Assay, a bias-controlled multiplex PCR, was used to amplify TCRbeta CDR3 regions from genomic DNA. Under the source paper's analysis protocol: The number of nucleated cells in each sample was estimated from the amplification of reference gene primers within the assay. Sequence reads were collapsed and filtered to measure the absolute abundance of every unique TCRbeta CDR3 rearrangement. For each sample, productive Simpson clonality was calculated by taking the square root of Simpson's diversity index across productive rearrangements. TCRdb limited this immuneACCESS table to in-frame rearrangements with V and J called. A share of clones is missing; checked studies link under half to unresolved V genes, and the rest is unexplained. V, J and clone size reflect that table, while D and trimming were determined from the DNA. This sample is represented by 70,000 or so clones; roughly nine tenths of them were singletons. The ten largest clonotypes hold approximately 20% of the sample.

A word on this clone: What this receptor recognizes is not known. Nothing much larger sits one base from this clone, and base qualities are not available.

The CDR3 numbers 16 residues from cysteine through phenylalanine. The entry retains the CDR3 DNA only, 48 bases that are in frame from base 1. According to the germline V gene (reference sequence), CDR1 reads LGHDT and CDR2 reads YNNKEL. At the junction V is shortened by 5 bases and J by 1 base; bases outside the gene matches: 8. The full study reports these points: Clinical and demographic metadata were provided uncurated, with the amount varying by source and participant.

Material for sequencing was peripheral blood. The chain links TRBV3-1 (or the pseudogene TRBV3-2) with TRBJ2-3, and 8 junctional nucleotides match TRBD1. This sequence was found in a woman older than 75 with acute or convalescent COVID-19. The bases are TGTGCCAGCAGCTTCCGACAGGGGACGGGCACAGATACGCAGTATTTT. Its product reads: CASSFRQGTGTDTQYF.